The sequence of this T cell receptor beta chain was determined in a study of blood T cell repertoires in COVID-19. For the study at large: Whether acute or convalescent, the COVID-19 samples came from the United States, Italy and Spain. In each case, the material was cDNA or gDNA derived from T cells, B-cell-depleted T cells, or PBMCs.

In germline, CDR1 is MNHEY, CDR2 SVGAGI. This CDR3 region has 13 residues. V was pared by 7 bases and J by 0 bases, with 10 bases between. In the source study's methods: Amplification with reference gene primers provided the estimates of nucleated cell counts. Produced via immunoSEQ multiplex PCR; TCRdb's table is partial and in-frame only. V and J calls and clone size are those listed in that table; D and trimming were worked out from the DNA. In the table there are about 280,000 clones, approximately 85% of which are singletons. This chain connects TRBV6-5 to TRBJ2-7, with D possibly TRBD2 on 6 matching bases. The specimen was peripheral blood. This sequence originates from a middle-aged man with active or convalescent COVID-19. The CDR3 region is CASKGTHSYEQYF. In DNA form, the CDR3 reads TGTGCCAGCAAAGGGACTCACTCCTACGAGCAGTACTTC.